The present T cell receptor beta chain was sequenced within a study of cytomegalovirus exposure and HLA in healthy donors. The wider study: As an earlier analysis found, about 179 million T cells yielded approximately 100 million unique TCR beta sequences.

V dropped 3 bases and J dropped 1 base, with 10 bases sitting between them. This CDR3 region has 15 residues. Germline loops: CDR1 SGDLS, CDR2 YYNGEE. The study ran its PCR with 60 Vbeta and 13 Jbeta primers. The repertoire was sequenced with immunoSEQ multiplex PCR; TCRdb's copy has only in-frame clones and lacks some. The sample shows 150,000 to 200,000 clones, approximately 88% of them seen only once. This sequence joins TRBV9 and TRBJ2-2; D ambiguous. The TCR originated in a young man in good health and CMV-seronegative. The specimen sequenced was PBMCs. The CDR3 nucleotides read TGTGCCAGCAGCGGAGGCCCACTGAACACCGGGGAGCTGTTTTTT. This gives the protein CASSGGPLNTGELFF.